This paragraph covers one T cell receptor (beta chain) sequence. Its antigen is still unknown. Researchers ran the PCR with 60 Vbeta and 13 Jbeta primers. The method was immunoSEQ multiplex PCR; TCRdb's version includes in-frame clones alone and lacks a portion of them. Of about 120,000 clones in the sample, approximately 80% were seen once. Donors were ostensibly healthy at sampling, although undocumented immune exposures were probable. Germline V gene sequence: CDR1 MNHNS, CDR2 SASEGT. The CDR3 has 15 residues. Trimming cost V 2 bases and J 2 bases; bases outside gene matches: 3. The sample belongs to a study of cytomegalovirus exposure and HLA in healthy donors. Study results and limitations: Relative to equally common others, HLA-associated TCR beta chains showed greater clonal expansion in a later analysis. The authors reported that TCR beta sequences could predict HLA-A and HLA-B alleles. These predictions were accurate for most subjects in the first cohort. Productive rates of about 90% or about 30% were seen for most TCR beta V segments in an earlier analysis.

This chain links TRBV6-1 with TRBJ2-7; 10 nucleotides agree with TRBD2. The sample comprised PBMCs. The receptor comes from a middle-aged man in good health and CMV-seropositive. This CDR3 reads CASSERLAGAYEQYF. CDR3 bases: TGTGCCAGCAGTGAACGGCTAGCGGGGGCCTACGAGCAGTACTTC.